Following are 29 T cell receptor beta chains from one sample sequenced in a study of shared clonotypes between healthy human individuals. As defined, naive CD8 cells were CD45RO-negative and positively selected for CCR7, with terminally differentiated effector memory CD45RA+ cells excluded. Measured with immunoSEQ multiplex PCR; TCRdb has only the in-frame clones, and not every one. Of roughly 2,000,000 clones listed, approximately 92% are singletons. The sample was naive CD8+ T cells from PBMCs. The receptor set was obtained from a man aged 18-30 years in good health. Some clones in this sample may be carry-over from other donors' samples.

In its sample, this clone was seen once. This sequence joins TRBV7-9 and TRBJ2-7, with a tentative D call TRBD2 (5 bases). The CDR3 totals 14 residues. V lost 1 base and J 3 bases, leaving 10 bases between the germline ends. The germline CDR1 and CDR2 sequences are SEHNR and FQNEAQ (reference sequence). The CDR3 loop is CASSLGGLDYEQYF. The CDR3 nucleotides read TGTGCCAGCAGCTTAGGAGGGTTGGACTACGAGCAGTACTTC.

The CDR3 region has the DNA TGTGCCAGCCAGACGGGGGGGGAGAACACTGAAGCTTTCTTT. It yields the protein CASQTGGENTEAFF. The chain joins TRBV18 to TRBJ1-1, with D perhaps matching TRBD1 (5 bases). V dropped 8 bases and J dropped 1 base, with 14 bases sitting between them. This CDR3 contains 14 residues. CDR1 and CDR2 (germline): KGHSH, LQKENI.

The chain recombines TRBV5-4 with TRBJ2-1; D is perhaps TRBD1 (5 bases). This CDR3 has 14 residues. Germline assignment: CDR1 SGHNT and CDR2 YYREEE (reference sequence). Trimming stripped 3 bases from V and 4 bases from J, with 11 bases between. CDR3 in DNA: TGTGCCAGCAGCTCTACAGGTCCGTACAATGAGCAGTTCTTC. As protein: CASSSTGPYNEQFF.

V and J are TRBV5-1 and TRBJ2-7; D uncertain. Per germline, CDR1 SGHRS and CDR2 YFSETQ. This CDR3 has 13 amino acids. Deletions cut 4 bases from V and 3 bases from J, with 11 bases between. The CDR3 region is CASSNYSHYEQYF. CDR3 sequence (DNA): TGCGCCAGCAGCAATTACTCTCACTACGAGCAGTACTTC.

The chain employs TRBV4-1 and TRBJ1-2; D might be TRBD1 (5 bases). Per the germline V gene, CDR1 is MGHRA and CDR2 is YSYEKL. The V end lost 0 bases, the J end lost 4 bases, and 18 bases lay between the germline ends. This CDR3 comprises 17 residues. The CDR3 is CASSQDGLRDGAYGYTF. CDR3 DNA: TGCGCCAGCAGCCAAGATGGCTTGCGGGACGGAGCCTATGGCTACACCTTC.

This chain links TRBV2 with TRBJ1-5, with no clear D. Germline CDR1 SNHLY, CDR2 FYNNEI. With 2 bases removed from V and 2 bases from J, the gap between germline ends came to 10 bases. This CDR3 comprises 15 residues. CDR3 residues: CASSESTAGNQPQHF. The DNA for the CDR3 is TGTGCCAGCAGTGAAAGCACCGCCGGCAATCAGCCCCAGCATTTT.

This clone was detected only once. This chain uses TRBV4-2 with TRBJ2-7; D may be TRBD2 (6 bases). Deletions cut 1 base from V and 7 bases from J, with 14 bases between. Per germline, CDR1 LGHNA and CDR2 YNFKEQ. The CDR3 runs 14 residues. CDR3 coding DNA: TGTGCCAGCAGCCAAGGACTAGGGGCACGGGAGCAGTACTTC. Its protein is CASSQGLGAREQYF.

This chain uses TRBV11-2 with TRBJ2-7; no reliable D call. There are 15 residues in the CDR3. V lost 1 base, J lost 3 bases, and 13 bases lay in between. Looked up from germline, CDR1 is SGHAT and CDR2 is FQNNGV. CDR3 sequence (DNA): TGTGCCAGCAGCTTAGGAGTAGACCCAGGCTACGAGCAGTACTTC. Amino acid sequence: CASSLGVDPGYEQYF.

V gene TRBV7-9 combines with J gene TRBJ2-7; D is ambiguous. V was clipped by 5 bases and J by 4 bases, with 9 bases between them. The length of the CDR3 is 12 residues. Per the germline V gene, CDR1 is SEHNR and CDR2 is FQNEAQ (reference sequence). CDR3 sequence reads: CASSHARYEQYF. Written as DNA, the CDR3 is TGTGCCAGCAGCCACGCGCGTTACGAGCAGTACTTC.

The chain couples TRBV28 to TRBJ2-2; D is possibly TRBD2 (6 bases). Trimming pared 3 bases from V and 6 bases from J, leaving 20 bases between. Looked up from germline, CDR1 is MDHEN and CDR2 is SYDVKM. This CDR3 is 17 amino acids long. The CDR3 is CASSLDMEGASPGELFF. The CDR3 nucleotides are TGTGCCAGCAGTTTGGACATGGAGGGAGCTTCTCCCGGGGAGCTGTTTTTT.

The chain combines TRBV5-6 with TRBJ1-1; 8 positions agree with TRBD1. CDR3 length: 15 residues. Per the germline V gene, CDR1 is SGHDT and CDR2 is YYEEEE. Trimming removed 4 bases from V and 4 bases from J; junction bases left unmatched: 9. As DNA, the CDR3 is TGTGCCAGCAGCCCTTTGGACAGGGAAATCACTGAAGCTTTCTTT. Translated: CASSPLDREITEAFF.

This chain connects TRBV4-1 to TRBJ1-1, with TRBD1 as a possible D gene (6 bases). V was trimmed by 4 bases and J by 0 bases, leaving 9 bases between them. This CDR3 has 14 amino acids. In germline, CDR1 is MGHRA, CDR2 YSYEKL. CDR3 nucleotide sequence: TGCGCCAGCAGCCTACAGGGAGTGAACACTGAAGCTTTCTTT. Translated, it gives CASSLQGVNTEAFF.

Comment on this clone: Other DNA sequences in the same sample also yield this CDR3. In DNA form, the CDR3 reads TGTGCCAGCAGCTCCACCACAGATACGCAGTATTTT. Translation: CASSSTTDTQYF. The rearrangement links TRBV5-6 to TRBJ2-3, with D unresolved. V dropped 3 bases and J dropped 2 bases, with 4 bases sitting between them. Germline V gene lookup returns CDR1 SGHDT and CDR2 YYEEEE. This CDR3 contains 12 residues.

V usage is TRBV6-5 and J usage is TRBJ2-1; 10 bases line up with TRBD1. V was clipped by 8 bases and J by 3 bases; unmatched bases: 7. The CDR3 is made up of 15 amino acids. Per germline, CDR1 MNHEY and CDR2 SVGAGI. CDR3 nucleotide sequence: TGTGCCAGCCGTCGATGGACAGGGGGCTACAATGAGCAGTTCTTC. Residues: CASRRWTGGYNEQFF.

V usage is TRBV5-6 and J usage is TRBJ2-1; 10 positions agree with TRBD1. The CDR3 has 17 amino acids. With V trimmed by 0 bases and J by 6 bases, 9 bases remained unmatched. CDR1 is SGHDT, CDR2 YYEEEE, per germline. The CDR3 nucleotides read TGTGCCAGCAGCTTGGGGGCCGGGACAGGGGTAGGCAATGAGCAGTTCTTC. It translates to CASSLGAGTGVGNEQFF.

Comment on this clone: The sample carries other DNA sequences with the same CDR3. The CDR3 region has the DNA TGTGCCAGCAGCTTCGCGGGGGGCAATCAGCCCCAGCATTTT. Translating it yields CASSFAGGNQPQHF. The chain uses TRBV7-9 and TRBJ1-5; D is possibly TRBD1 (5 bases). Trimming removed 3 bases at V and 2 bases at J, with 8 bases between. Germline CDR1 reads SEHNR; CDR2 reads FQNEAQ (reference sequence). The CDR3 has 14 residues. Full variable domain (outside the CDR3, taken from reference TRBV7-9 and TRBJ1-5): DTGVSQNPRHKITKRGQNVTFRCDPISEHNRLYWYRQTLGQGPEFLTYFQNEAQLEKSRLLSDRFSAERPKGSFSTLEIQRTEQGDSAMYLCASSFAGGNQPQHFGDGTRLSIL.

The chain combines TRBV7-9 with TRBJ1-4; no reliable D call. Trimming took 7 bases from V and 4 from J, leaving 13 bases between them. Looked up from germline, CDR1 is SEHNR and CDR2 is FQNEAQ (reference sequence). This CDR3 has 14 amino acids. CDR3 sequence: CASNSIRDNEKLFF. The CDR3, as DNA: TGTGCCAGCAACTCAATCCGGGATAATGAAAAACTGTTTTTT.

The CDR3 DNA reads TGCGCCAGCAGCCTCGTGGGCGGGAGGGCCCTTCCGCAGTACTTC. This translates into CASSLVGGRALPQYF. The chain links TRBV10-2 to TRBJ2-7; 9 bases are a match to TRBD2. After removal of 6 bases from V and 9 bases from J, the junction contained 15 bases not matched to a gene. In germline, CDR1 is WSHSY, CDR2 SAAADI. This CDR3 is built from 15 residues.

V gene TRBV27 combines with J gene TRBJ1-1; tentatively, D is TRBD1 (6 bases). Germline CDR1 is MNHEY and CDR2 is SMNVEV (reference sequence). The CDR3 has 18 amino acids. V lost 2 bases and J lost 4, with 23 bases in between. The CDR3 loop reads CASSLTRAAQGGFTEAFF. The CDR3 DNA reads as TGTGCCAGCAGTTTAACCAGGGCGGCACAGGGAGGTTTCACTGAAGCTTTCTTT.

This chain links TRBV2 with TRBJ2-7; no firm D call. Germline lookup yields CDR1 SNHLY and CDR2 FYNNEI. The CDR3 spans 13 residues. The V and J ends lost 5 bases and 3 bases respectively, with 11 bases between them. The CDR3 sequence is CASSRLNDYEQYF. The CDR3 region has the DNA TGTGCCAGCAGTCGCCTGAACGACTACGAGCAGTACTTC.

Worth noting for this clone: The sample carries other DNA sequences with the same CDR3. V usage is TRBV5-4 and J usage is TRBJ2-7; D ambiguous. The germline V gene has CDR1 SGHNT and CDR2 YYREEE (reference sequence). The V end lost 0 bases, the J end lost 1 base, and 5 bases lay between the germline ends. The CDR3 extends over 13 amino acids. CDR3 in amino acids: CASSLGISYEQYF. In DNA, the CDR3 is TGTGCCAGCAGCTTGGGCATTTCCTACGAGCAGTACTTC.

As to this clone: The identical CDR3 is also encoded by other nucleotide sequences in the sample. The chain carries TRBV27 and TRBJ1-2, with TRBD1 matching over 8 bases. This CDR3 is 14 amino acids long. In germline, CDR1 is MNHEY, CDR2 SMNVEV (reference sequence). J gave up 7 bases and V 0 bases, and 4 bases lay outside the gene matches. The CDR3 DNA reads TGTGCCAGCAGTTTATCACCAGGGGGCCTTGGCTACACCTTC. It specifies CASSLSPGGLGYTF.

The chain combines TRBV21-1 with TRBJ2-1. TRBV21-1 is listed as a pseudogene. This CDR3 contains 15 residues. This CDR3 reads CASSKGGGSYNEQFF. In DNA, the CDR3 is TGTGCCAGCAGCAAGGGCGGTGGCTCCTACAATGAGCAGTTCTTC.

This clone was counted ten times or more. V gene TRBV4-3 combines with J gene TRBJ1-5; a weak D match, TRBD1 (5 bases). Germline CDR1 and CDR2: LGHNA and YSLEER. The CDR3 consists of 21 residues. Trimming removed 1 base from V and 7 bases from J, with 32 bases in between. The CDR3 here is CASSQGREQSRARPKRQPQHF. CDR3 DNA: TGCGCCAGCAGCCAAGGCAGGGAGCAGTCACGGGCCAGGCCCAAGAGACAGCCCCAGCATTTT.

V is TRBV19 and J is TRBJ1-3; D may be TRBD1 (5 bases). The V gene lost 2 bases and the J gene lost 8 bases, with 16 bases spanning the gap. CDR3 length: 15 amino acids. Per the germline V gene, CDR1 is LNHDA and CDR2 is SQIVND (reference sequence). The CDR3 coding sequence is TGTGCCAGTAGTATAAACCCAGGGATAATCGACACCATATATTTT. Its protein product is CASSINPGIIDTIYF.

This chain links TRBV20-1 with TRBJ2-1; TRBD1 matches at 8 bases. The CDR3 sequence is 11 residues long. CDR1 DFQATT and CDR2 SNEGSKA come from the germline V gene (reference sequence). The CDR3 DNA follows: TGCAGCGGACAGGGTGGAAATGAGCAGTTCTTC. Translating gives CSGQGGNEQFF.

The chain recombines TRBV30 with TRBJ2-3, with TRBD1 matching over 8 bases. This CDR3 contains 14 residues. V gave up 2 bases and J gave up 0 bases; unmatched junction bases: 1. Germline V CDR1 and CDR2: GTSNPN, SVGIG (reference sequence). The CDR3 protein is CAWSRTGSTDTQYF. CDR3 coding DNA: TGTGCCTGGAGTCGGACAGGGAGCACAGATACGCAGTATTTT. Drawing the rest from reference TRBV30 and TRBJ2-3, the complete variable domain is SQTIHQWPATLVQPVGSPLSLECTVEGTSNPNLYWYRQAAGRGLQLLFYSVGIGQISSEVPQNLSASRPQDRQFILSSKKLLLSDSGFYLCAWSRTGSTDTQYFGPGTRLTVL.

A remark on this clone: Additional DNA sequences in this sample encode the identical CDR3. This chain connects TRBV27 to TRBJ2-3, with D tentatively TRBD1 (6 bases). V gave up 6 bases and J gave up 7 bases, with 8 bases separating them. CDR3 length: 11 amino acids. In germline, CDR1 is MNHEY, CDR2 SMNVEV (reference sequence). The CDR3 DNA is TGTGCCAGCAGCAGGGGAAATACGCAGTATTTT. It translates to CASSRGNTQYF.

The chain combines TRBV6-1 with TRBJ1-1; no definite D call. V shed 3 bases and J shed 0 bases, with 11 bases lying between them. Germline V CDR1 and CDR2: MNHNS, SASEGT. The CDR3 loop spans 15 amino acids. The CDR3 spells CASSEKTLLNTEAFF. CDR3 sequence (DNA): TGTGCCAGCAGTGAGAAGACATTGCTGAACACTGAAGCTTTCTTT.